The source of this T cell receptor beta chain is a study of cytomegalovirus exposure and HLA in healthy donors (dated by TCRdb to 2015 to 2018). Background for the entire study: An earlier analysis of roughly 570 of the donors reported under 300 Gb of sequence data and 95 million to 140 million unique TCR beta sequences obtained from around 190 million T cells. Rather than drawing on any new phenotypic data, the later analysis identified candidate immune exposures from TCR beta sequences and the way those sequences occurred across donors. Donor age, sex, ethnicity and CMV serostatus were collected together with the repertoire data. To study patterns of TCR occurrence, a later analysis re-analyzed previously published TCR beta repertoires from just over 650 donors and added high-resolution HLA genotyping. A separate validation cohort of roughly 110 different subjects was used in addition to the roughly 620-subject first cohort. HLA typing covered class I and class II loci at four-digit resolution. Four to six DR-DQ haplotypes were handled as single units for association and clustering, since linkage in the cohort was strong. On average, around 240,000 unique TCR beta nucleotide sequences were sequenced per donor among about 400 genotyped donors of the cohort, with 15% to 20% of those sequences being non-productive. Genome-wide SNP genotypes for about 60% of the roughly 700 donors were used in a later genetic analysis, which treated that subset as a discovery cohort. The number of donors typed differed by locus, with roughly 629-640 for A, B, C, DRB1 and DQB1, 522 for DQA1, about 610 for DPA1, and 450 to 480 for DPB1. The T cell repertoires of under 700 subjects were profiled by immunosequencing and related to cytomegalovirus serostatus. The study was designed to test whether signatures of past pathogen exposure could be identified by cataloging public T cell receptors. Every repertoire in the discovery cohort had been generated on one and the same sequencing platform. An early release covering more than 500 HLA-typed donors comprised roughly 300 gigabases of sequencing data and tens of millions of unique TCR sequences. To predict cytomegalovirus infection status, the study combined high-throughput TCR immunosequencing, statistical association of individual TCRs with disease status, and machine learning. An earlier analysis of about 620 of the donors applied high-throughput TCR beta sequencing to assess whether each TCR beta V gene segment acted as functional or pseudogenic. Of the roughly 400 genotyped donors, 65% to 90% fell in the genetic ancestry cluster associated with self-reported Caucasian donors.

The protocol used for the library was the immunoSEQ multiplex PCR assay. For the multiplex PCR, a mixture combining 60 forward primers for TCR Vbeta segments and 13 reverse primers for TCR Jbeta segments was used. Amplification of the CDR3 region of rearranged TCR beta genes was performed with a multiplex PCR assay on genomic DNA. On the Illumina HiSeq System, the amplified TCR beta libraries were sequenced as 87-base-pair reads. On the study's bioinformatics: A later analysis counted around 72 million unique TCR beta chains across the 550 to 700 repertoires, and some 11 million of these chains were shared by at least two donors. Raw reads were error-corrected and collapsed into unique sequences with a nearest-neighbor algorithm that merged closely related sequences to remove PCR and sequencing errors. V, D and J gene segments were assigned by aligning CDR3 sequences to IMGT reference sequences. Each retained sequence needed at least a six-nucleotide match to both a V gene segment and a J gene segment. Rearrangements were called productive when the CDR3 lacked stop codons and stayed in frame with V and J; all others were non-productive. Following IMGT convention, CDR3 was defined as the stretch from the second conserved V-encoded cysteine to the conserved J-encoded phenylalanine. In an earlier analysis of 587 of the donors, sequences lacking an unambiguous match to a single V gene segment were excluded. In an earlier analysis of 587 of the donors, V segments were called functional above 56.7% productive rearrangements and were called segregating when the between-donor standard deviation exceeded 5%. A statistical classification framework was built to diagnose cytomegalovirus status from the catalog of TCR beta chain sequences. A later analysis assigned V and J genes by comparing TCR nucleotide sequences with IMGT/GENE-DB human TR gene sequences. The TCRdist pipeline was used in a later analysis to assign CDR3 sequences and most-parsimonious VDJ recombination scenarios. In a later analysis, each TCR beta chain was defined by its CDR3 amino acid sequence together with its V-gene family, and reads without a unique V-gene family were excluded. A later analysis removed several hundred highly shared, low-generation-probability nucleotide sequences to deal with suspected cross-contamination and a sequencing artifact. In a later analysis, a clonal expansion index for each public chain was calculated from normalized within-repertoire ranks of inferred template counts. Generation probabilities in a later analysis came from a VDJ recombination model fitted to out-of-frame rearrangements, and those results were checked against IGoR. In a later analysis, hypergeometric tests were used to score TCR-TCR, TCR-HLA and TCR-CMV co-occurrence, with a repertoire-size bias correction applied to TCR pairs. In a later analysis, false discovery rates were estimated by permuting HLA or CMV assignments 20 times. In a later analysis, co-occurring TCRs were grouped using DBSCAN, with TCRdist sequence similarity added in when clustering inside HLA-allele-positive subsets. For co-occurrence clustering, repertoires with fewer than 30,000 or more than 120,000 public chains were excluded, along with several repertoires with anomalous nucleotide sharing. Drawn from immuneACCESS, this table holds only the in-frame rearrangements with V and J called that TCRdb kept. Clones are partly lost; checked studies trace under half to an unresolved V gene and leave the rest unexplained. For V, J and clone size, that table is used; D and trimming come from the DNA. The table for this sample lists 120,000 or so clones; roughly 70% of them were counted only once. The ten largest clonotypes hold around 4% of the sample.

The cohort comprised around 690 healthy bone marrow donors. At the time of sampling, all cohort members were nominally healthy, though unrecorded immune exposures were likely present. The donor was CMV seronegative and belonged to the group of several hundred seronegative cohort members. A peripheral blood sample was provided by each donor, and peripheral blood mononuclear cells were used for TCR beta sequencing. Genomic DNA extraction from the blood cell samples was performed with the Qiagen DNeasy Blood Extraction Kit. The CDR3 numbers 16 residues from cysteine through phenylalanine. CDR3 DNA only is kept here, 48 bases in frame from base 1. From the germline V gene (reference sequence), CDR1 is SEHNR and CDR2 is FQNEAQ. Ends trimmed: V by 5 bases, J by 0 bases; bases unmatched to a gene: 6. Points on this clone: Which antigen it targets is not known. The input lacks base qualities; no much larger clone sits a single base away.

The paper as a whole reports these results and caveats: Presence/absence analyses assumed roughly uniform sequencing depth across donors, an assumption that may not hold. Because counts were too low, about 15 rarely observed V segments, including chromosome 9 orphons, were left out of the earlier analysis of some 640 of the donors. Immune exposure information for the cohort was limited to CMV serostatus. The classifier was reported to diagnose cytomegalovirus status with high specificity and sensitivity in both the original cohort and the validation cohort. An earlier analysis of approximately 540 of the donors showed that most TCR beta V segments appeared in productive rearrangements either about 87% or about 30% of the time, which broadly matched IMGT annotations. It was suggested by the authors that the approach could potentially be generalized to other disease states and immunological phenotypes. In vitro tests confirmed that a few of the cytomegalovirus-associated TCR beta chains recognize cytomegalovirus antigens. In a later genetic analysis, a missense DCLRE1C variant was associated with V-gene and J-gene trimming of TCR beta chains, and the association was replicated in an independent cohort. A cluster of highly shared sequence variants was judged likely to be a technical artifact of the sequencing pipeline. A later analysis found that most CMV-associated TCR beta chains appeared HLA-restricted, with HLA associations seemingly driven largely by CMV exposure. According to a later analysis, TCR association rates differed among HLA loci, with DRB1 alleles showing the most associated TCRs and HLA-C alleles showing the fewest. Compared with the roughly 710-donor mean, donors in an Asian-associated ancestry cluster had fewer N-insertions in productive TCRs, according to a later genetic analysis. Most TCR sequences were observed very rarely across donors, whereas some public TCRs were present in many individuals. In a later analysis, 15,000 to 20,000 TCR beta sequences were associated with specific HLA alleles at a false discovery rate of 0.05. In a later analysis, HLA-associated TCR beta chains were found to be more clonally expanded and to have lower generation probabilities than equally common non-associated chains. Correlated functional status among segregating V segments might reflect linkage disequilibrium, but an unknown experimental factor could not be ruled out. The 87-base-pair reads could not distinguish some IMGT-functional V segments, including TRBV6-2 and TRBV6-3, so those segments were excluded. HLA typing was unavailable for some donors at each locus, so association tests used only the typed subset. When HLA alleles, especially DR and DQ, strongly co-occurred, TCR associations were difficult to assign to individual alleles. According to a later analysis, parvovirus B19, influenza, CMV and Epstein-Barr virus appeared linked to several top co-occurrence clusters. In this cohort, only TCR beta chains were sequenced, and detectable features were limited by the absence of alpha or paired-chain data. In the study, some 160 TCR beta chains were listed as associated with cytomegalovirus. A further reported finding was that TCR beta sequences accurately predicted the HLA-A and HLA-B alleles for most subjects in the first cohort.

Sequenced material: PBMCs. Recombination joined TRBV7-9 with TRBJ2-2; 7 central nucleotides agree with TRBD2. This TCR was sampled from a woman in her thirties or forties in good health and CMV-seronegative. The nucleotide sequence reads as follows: TGTGCCAGCAGCCGATTTGGACTAGCGAACACCGGGGAGCTGTTTTTT. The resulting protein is CASSRFGLANTGELFF.